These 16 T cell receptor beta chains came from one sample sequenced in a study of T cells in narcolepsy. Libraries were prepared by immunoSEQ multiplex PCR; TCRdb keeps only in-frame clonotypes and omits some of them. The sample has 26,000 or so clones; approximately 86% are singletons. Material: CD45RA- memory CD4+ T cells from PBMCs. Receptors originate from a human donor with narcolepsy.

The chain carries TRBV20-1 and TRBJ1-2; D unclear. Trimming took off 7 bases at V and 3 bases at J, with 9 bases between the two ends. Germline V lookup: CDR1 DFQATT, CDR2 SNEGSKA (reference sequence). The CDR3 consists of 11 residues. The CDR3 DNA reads TGCAGTGTTCCCAGCCACTATGGCTACACCTTC. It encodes CSVPSHYGYTF.

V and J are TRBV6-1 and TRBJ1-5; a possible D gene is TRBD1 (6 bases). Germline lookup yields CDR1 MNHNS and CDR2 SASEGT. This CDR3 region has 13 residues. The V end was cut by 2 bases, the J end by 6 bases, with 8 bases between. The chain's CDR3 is CASSEFRGQPQHF. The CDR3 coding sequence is TGTGCCAGCAGTGAATTCAGGGGTCAGCCCCAGCATTTT.

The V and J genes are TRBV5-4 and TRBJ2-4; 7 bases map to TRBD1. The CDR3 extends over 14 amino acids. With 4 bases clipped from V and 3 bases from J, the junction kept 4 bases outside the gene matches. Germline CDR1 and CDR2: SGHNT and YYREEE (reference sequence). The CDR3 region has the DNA TGTGCCAGCAGCCCCCGGGACAGCAAAAACATTCAGTACTTC. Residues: CASSPRDSKNIQYF.

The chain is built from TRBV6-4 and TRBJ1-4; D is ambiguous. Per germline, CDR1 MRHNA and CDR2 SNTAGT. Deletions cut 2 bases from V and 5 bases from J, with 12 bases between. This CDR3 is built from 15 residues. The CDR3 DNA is TGTGCCAGCAGTGACATAGCGGGCCCGAATGAAAAACTGTTTTTT. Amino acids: CASSDIAGPNEKLFF.

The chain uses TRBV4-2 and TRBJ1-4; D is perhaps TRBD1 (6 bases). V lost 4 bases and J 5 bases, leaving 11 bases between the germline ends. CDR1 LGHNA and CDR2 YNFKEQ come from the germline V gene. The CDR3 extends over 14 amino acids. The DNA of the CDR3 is TGTGCCAGCAGCCCCGGGACACAGAATGAAAAACTGTTTTTT. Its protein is CASSPGTQNEKLFF.

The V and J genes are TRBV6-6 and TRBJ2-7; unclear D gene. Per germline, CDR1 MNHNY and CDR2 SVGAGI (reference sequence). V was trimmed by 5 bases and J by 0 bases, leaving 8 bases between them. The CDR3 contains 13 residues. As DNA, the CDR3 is TGTGCCAGCAGTCTCCTTTCCTCCTACGAGCAGTACTTC. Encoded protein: CASSLLSSYEQYF.

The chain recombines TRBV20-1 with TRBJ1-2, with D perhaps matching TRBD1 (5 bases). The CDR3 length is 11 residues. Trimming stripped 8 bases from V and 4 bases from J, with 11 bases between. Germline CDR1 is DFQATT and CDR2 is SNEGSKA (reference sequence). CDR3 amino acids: CSFKGLYGYTF. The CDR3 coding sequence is TGCAGTTTTAAGGGACTCTATGGCTACACCTTC.

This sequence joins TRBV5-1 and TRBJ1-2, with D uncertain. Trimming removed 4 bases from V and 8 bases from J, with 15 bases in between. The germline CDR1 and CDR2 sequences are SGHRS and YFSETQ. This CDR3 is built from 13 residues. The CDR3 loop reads CASSPMGLRGYTF. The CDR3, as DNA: TGCGCCAGCAGCCCTATGGGTCTGCGGGGCTACACCTTC.

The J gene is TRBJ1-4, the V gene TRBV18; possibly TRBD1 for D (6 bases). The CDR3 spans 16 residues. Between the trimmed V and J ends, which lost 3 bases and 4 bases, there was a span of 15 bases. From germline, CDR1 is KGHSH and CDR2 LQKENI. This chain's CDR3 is CASSPVLGGVNEKLFF. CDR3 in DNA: TGTGCCAGCTCACCCGTCCTAGGGGGAGTTAATGAAAAACTGTTTTTT.

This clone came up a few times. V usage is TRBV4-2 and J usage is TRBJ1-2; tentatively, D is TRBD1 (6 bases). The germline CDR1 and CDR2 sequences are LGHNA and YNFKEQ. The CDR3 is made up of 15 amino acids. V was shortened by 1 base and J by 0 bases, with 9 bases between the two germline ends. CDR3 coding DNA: TGTGCCAGCAGCCAAGCACAGGGTCCTAACTATGGCTACACCTTC. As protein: CASSQAQGPNYGYTF.

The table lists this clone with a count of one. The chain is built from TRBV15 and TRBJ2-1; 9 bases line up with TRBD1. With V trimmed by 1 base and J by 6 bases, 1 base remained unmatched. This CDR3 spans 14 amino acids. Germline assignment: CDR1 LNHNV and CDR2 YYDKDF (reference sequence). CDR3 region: CATSRGTGANEQFF. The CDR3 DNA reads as TGTGCCACCAGCAGAGGGACAGGGGCCAATGAGCAGTTCTTC.

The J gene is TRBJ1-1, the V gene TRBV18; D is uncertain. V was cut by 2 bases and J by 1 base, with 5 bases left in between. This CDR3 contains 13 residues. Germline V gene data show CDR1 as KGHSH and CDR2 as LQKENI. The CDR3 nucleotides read TGTGCCAGCTCACCAATTGGGAACACTGAAGCTTTCTTT. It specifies CASSPIGNTEAFF.

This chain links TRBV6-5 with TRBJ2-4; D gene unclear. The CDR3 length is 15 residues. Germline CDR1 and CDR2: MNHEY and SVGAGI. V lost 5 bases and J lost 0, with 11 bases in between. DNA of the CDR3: TGTGCCAGCAGTACGACGGATCTAGCCAAAAACATTCAGTACTTC. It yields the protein CASSTTDLAKNIQYF.

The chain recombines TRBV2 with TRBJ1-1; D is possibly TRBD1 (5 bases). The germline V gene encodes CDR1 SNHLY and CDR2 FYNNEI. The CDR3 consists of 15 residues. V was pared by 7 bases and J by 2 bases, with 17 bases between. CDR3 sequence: CASTETRVPNTEAFF. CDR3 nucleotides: TGTGCCAGCACCGAAACCAGGGTTCCCAACACTGAAGCTTTCTTT.

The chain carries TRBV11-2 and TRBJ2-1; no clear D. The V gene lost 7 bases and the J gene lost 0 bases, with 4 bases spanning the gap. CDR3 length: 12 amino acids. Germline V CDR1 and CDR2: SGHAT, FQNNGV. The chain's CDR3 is CASKYSYNEQFF. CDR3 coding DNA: TGTGCCAGCAAGTACTCCTACAATGAGCAGTTCTTC.

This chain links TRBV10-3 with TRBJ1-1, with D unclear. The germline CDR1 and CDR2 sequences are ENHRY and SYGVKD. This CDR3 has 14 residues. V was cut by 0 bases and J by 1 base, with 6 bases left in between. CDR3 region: CAISESVGNTEAFF. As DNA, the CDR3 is TGTGCCATCAGTGAGTCGGTAGGGAACACTGAAGCTTTCTTT.